These T cell receptor beta chains were read from a single sample in a study of control samples from healthy donors and cancer patients. Some clones are missing from TCRdb's copy, which holds only in-frame ones; the method was immunoSEQ multiplex PCR. The table includes some 200,000 clones, roughly nine tenths detected once. Sequences were obtained from blood. The receptors come from a woman in her twenties or thirties in good health. The CDR3 runs from the conserved cysteine through the conserved F or W. Fields, in order: J gene, V gene, clone size, D gene, CDR3 DNA, CDR3 protein. A D gene is named only where the DNA matches it firmly. A clone size is listed for some rows: how often the clone was seen (once, few, many), or a class if it is expanded.

J gene: TRBJ1-2
V gene: TRBV5-5
clone size: -
D gene: TRBD1
CDR3 DNA: TGTGCCAGCAGCTTTGGAGAGGGGGCGAGCTACACCTTC
CDR3 protein: CASSFGEGASYTF

J gene: TRBJ2-3
V gene: TRBV7-3
clone size: -
D gene: TRBD2
CDR3 DNA: TGTGCCAGCAGCCGGACTAGCGGGGGGGCGAATACGCAGTATTTT
CDR3 protein: CASSRTSGGANTQYF

J gene: TRBJ2-7
V gene: TRBV19
clone size: once
D gene: TRBD1
CDR3 DNA: TGTGCCAGTAGTTCTTCGGACAGGGTCTACGAGCAGTACTTC
CDR3 protein: CASSSSDRVYEQYF

J gene: TRBJ2-4
V gene: TRBV19
clone size: -
D gene: -
CDR3 DNA: TGTGCCAGTAGTAGAGGGGACACTTCCAAAAACATTCAGTACTTC
CDR3 protein: CASSRGDTSKNIQYF

J gene: TRBJ2-7
V gene: TRBV29-1
clone size: -
D gene: -
CDR3 DNA: TGCAGCGTTCGAGACTACGAGCAGTACTTC
CDR3 protein: CSVRDYEQYF

J gene: TRBJ2-7
V gene: TRBV7-9
clone size: many
D gene: -
CDR3 DNA: TGTGCCAGCAGCTTAGCAGGGGGAACCTACGAGCAGTACTTC
CDR3 protein: CASSLAGGTYEQYF

J gene: TRBJ2-7
V gene: TRBV7-2
clone size: -
D gene: TRBD2
CDR3 DNA: TGTGCCAGCAGCTTAGAGGGGACTAGGGGTAATCGTGAGCAGTACTTC
CDR3 protein: CASSLEGTRGNREQYF

J gene: TRBJ2-3
V gene: TRBV28
clone size: -
D gene: -
CDR3 DNA: TGTGCCAGCAGTCCGGGACGGGACACAGATACGCAGTATTTT
CDR3 protein: CASSPGRDTDTQYF

J gene: TRBJ2-3
V gene: TRBV29-1
clone size: few
D gene: -
CDR3 DNA: TGCAGCGTTGAAAGGGGCACAGATACGCAGTATTTT
CDR3 protein: CSVERGTDTQYF

J gene: TRBJ1-4
V gene: TRBV2
clone size: few
D gene: -
CDR3 DNA: TGTGCCAGCAGTGAACAGGGGTATGAAAAACTGTTTTTT
CDR3 protein: CASSEQGYEKLFF

J gene: TRBJ1-6
V gene: TRBV6-1
clone size: -
D gene: -
CDR3 DNA: TGTGCCAGCAGTGAAAAGGTTAGCTCCTATAATTCACCCCTCCACTTT
CDR3 protein: CASSEKVSSYNSPLHF

J gene: TRBJ2-7
V gene: TRBV5-4
clone size: -
D gene: -
CDR3 DNA: TGTGCCAGCAGCTTTGGCTCCTACGAGCAGTACTTC
CDR3 protein: CASSFGSYEQYF

J gene: TRBJ1-3
V gene: TRBV11-2
clone size: -
D gene: -
CDR3 DNA: TGTGCCAGCAGCTTAGCGGCAGCTGGAAACACCATATATTTT
CDR3 protein: CASSLAAAGNTIYF

J gene: TRBJ2-5
V gene: TRBV29-1
clone size: -
D gene: -
CDR3 DNA: TGCAGCGTTGCTAGGCAGCAAGAGACCCAGTACTTC
CDR3 protein: CSVARQQETQYF

J gene: TRBJ2-7
V gene: TRBV5-1
clone size: -
D gene: -
CDR3 DNA: TGCGCCAGCAGCTTGTTGGCAGGGGCATACGAGCAGTACTTC
CDR3 protein: CASSLLAGAYEQYF

J gene: TRBJ2-2
V gene: TRBV6-5
clone size: -
D gene: TRBD1
CDR3 DNA: TGTGCCAGCAGTTACCAGGGGGCGAACACCGGGGAGCTGTTTTTT
CDR3 protein: CASSYQGANTGELFF

J gene: TRBJ2-1
V gene: TRBV2
clone size: -
D gene: -
CDR3 DNA: TGTGCCAGCAGTGGGACAGCTTACAATGAGCAGTTCTTC
CDR3 protein: CASSGTAYNEQFF

J gene: TRBJ1-2
V gene: TRBV5-1
clone size: -
D gene: TRBD1
CDR3 DNA: TGCGCCAGCAGCAAGGGACAGGGCAATGGCTACACCTTC
CDR3 protein: CASSKGQGNGYTF

J gene: TRBJ1-1
V gene: TRBV19
clone size: -
D gene: TRBD1
CDR3 DNA: TGTGCCAGTAGTATAGATTTCATCGGGACAGGGGGAACTGAAGCTTTCTTT
CDR3 protein: CASSIDFIGTGGTEAFF

J gene: TRBJ2-1
V gene: TRBV6-2/TRBV6-3
clone size: -
D gene: TRBD2
CDR3 DNA: TGTGCCAGCAGTTACCTACGGACTAGCGGGAGGGCCGGGAATGAGCAGTTCTTC
CDR3 protein: CASSYLRTSGRAGNEQFF

J gene: TRBJ1-2
V gene: TRBV19
clone size: -
D gene: -
CDR3 DNA: TGTGCCAGTAGTGACAGGCACTCCTATGGCTACACCTTC
CDR3 protein: CASSDRHSYGYTF

J gene: TRBJ2-5
V gene: TRBV23-1
clone size: -
D gene: -
CDR3 DNA: TGCGCCAGCAGTGGGGGCGAGGAGACCCAGTACTTC
CDR3 protein: CASSGGEETQYF

J gene: TRBJ2-3
V gene: TRBV2
clone size: -
D gene: TRBD1
CDR3 DNA: TGTGCCAGCAGTGTGGGGACAGGGGTAGATACGCAGTATTTT
CDR3 protein: CASSVGTGVDTQYF

J gene: TRBJ1-4
V gene: TRBV9
clone size: -
D gene: TRBD1
CDR3 DNA: TGTGCCAGCAACCAGGGGGGGACAGGTAATGAAAAACTGTTTTTT
CDR3 protein: CASNQGGTGNEKLFF

J gene: TRBJ2-1
V gene: TRBV5-1
clone size: once
D gene: TRBD2
CDR3 DNA: TGCGCCAGCATAGCGGGGGCCTCCTACAATGAGCAGTTCTTC
CDR3 protein: CASIAGASYNEQFF

J gene: TRBJ2-1
V gene: TRBV5-1
clone size: once
D gene: TRBD1
CDR3 DNA: TGCGCCAGCAGCACCGGGACAGGGGGGACTGAGCAGTTCTTC
CDR3 protein: CASSTGTGGTEQFF

J gene: TRBJ1-6
V gene: TRBV6-5
clone size: -
D gene: TRBD1
CDR3 DNA: TGTGCCAGCAGTTACTCGAGGGGGCGAAATTCACCCCTCCACTTT
CDR3 protein: CASSYSRGRNSPLHF

J gene: TRBJ2-1
V gene: TRBV4-1
clone size: -
D gene: -
CDR3 DNA: TGCGCCAGCAGCCATTCGGGGTCCTCCTACAATGAGCAGTTCTTC
CDR3 protein: CASSHSGSSYNEQFF

J gene: TRBJ1-1
V gene: TRBV15
clone size: -
D gene: -
CDR3 DNA: TGTGCCACCAGCGGACGGGGGACTGAAGCTTTCTTT
CDR3 protein: CATSGRGTEAFF

J gene: TRBJ2-7
V gene: TRBV19
clone size: -
D gene: -
CDR3 DNA: TGTGCCAGTAGCAGGGGATGGGGCGAGCAGTACTTC
CDR3 protein: CASSRGWGEQYF

J gene: TRBJ1-4
V gene: TRBV7-2
clone size: -
D gene: TRBD1
CDR3 DNA: TGTGCCAGCAGCTCAGGGGGCACAACTAATGAAAAACTGTTTTTT
CDR3 protein: CASSSGGTTNEKLFF

J gene: TRBJ2-1
V gene: TRBV7-8
clone size: -
D gene: -
CDR3 DNA: TGTGCCAGCGGGAGGTCGGGGTACAATGAGCAGTTCTTC
CDR3 protein: CASGRSGYNEQFF

J gene: TRBJ2-7
V gene: TRBV6-6
clone size: -
D gene: TRBD1
CDR3 DNA: TGTGCCAGCAGTTACTCCCGGGACAGGGGTATCGAGCAGTACTTC
CDR3 protein: CASSYSRDRGIEQYF

J gene: TRBJ1-4
V gene: TRBV3-1/TRBV3-2
clone size: -
D gene: TRBD1
CDR3 DNA: TGTGCCAGCAGCCCCTACTCCACCGGGACAGAGAATGAAAAACTGTTTTTT
CDR3 protein: CASSPYSTGTENEKLFF

J gene: TRBJ2-7
V gene: TRBV4-1
clone size: -
D gene: TRBD1
CDR3 DNA: TGCGCCAGCAGCCAAGACAGGGGGCGTAAAGAGCAGTACTTC
CDR3 protein: CASSQDRGRKEQYF

J gene: TRBJ2-4
V gene: TRBV4-1
clone size: -
D gene: TRBD2
CDR3 DNA: TGCGCCAGCAGCCTCGGACTAGCGGGGGGCTTAGCCAAAAACATTCAGTACTTC
CDR3 protein: CASSLGLAGGLAKNIQYF

J gene: TRBJ2-1
V gene: TRBV5-4
clone size: once
D gene: TRBD2
CDR3 DNA: TGTGCCAGCAGCTTGACCTCACTAGCGGGAGTCTACAATGAGCAGTTCTTC
CDR3 protein: CASSLTSLAGVYNEQFF

J gene: TRBJ2-2
V gene: TRBV9
clone size: few
D gene: TRBD1
CDR3 DNA: TGTGCCAGCAGCCCCCGACCGGGACAGGGGACCGGGGAGCTGTTTTTT
CDR3 protein: CASSPRPGQGTGELFF

J gene: TRBJ1-4
V gene: TRBV4-1
clone size: -
D gene: -
CDR3 DNA: TGCGCCAGCAGCCAAGATCCGGGCCCTAATGAAAAACTGTTTTTT
CDR3 protein: CASSQDPGPNEKLFF

J gene: TRBJ1-2
V gene: TRBV2
clone size: -
D gene: TRBD1
CDR3 DNA: TGTGCCAGCAAGACAGGGGGCGAGTCCGGCTATGGCTACACCTTC
CDR3 protein: CASKTGGESGYGYTF

J gene: TRBJ1-2
V gene: TRBV12-3/TRBV12-4
clone size: -
D gene: -
CDR3 DNA: TGTGCCAGCAGTTTTGGCGATGGCTACACCTTC
CDR3 protein: CASSFGDGYTF

J gene: TRBJ2-3
V gene: TRBV6-4
clone size: -
D gene: TRBD2
CDR3 DNA: TGTGCCAGCAGTGATCATGGGAGGGCCGCAGATACGCAGTATTTT
CDR3 protein: CASSDHGRAADTQYF

J gene: TRBJ2-2
V gene: TRBV18
clone size: -
D gene: -
CDR3 DNA: TGTGCCAGCTCACCAGAGTCTTACACCGGGGAGCTGTTTTTT
CDR3 protein: CASSPESYTGELFF

J gene: TRBJ1-5
V gene: TRBV6-1
clone size: -
D gene: TRBD1
CDR3 DNA: TGTGCCAGCAGTGAGACAGGGTTTCAGCCCCAGCATTTT
CDR3 protein: CASSETGFQPQHF

J gene: TRBJ2-7
V gene: TRBV5-1
clone size: -
D gene: -
CDR3 DNA: TGCGCCAGCAGCTTGGACACCTCCTACGAGCAGTACTTC
CDR3 protein: CASSLDTSYEQYF

J gene: TRBJ2-5
V gene: TRBV19
clone size: -
D gene: -
CDR3 DNA: TGTGCCAGTAGCGGGGACCAAGAGACCCAGTACTTC
CDR3 protein: CASSGDQETQYF

J gene: TRBJ1-2
V gene: TRBV27
clone size: -
D gene: TRBD1
CDR3 DNA: TGTGCCAGCAGACAGGGGATTAATGGCTACACCTTC
CDR3 protein: CASRQGINGYTF

J gene: TRBJ2-2
V gene: TRBV3-1/TRBV3-2
clone size: -
D gene: -
CDR3 DNA: TGTGCCAGCAGCCAAGATAAGACTTCCACCGGGGAGCTGTTTTTT
CDR3 protein: CASSQDKTSTGELFF

J gene: TRBJ1-1
V gene: TRBV14
clone size: -
D gene: -
CDR3 DNA: TGTGCCAGCAGCAGGGTATCGGGAACTGAAGCTTTCTTT
CDR3 protein: CASSRVSGTEAFF

J gene: TRBJ2-7
V gene: TRBV7-9
clone size: -
D gene: -
CDR3 DNA: TGTGCCAGCAGCTTCCGGGACTCCTACGAGCAGTACTTC
CDR3 protein: CASSFRDSYEQYF

J gene: TRBJ1-1
V gene: TRBV28
clone size: -
D gene: -
CDR3 DNA: TGTGCCAGCAGATTCCCAGGGGTCGCTGAAGCTTTCTTT
CDR3 protein: CASRFPGVAEAFF

J gene: TRBJ2-2
V gene: TRBV7-2
clone size: -
D gene: TRBD2
CDR3 DNA: TGTGCCATCCCGGGACTAGCTAGAAAAAACGGGGAGCTGTTTTTT
CDR3 protein: CAIPGLARKNGELFF